The 25 T cell receptor beta chains listed next were all sequenced from one sample in a study of blood T cells in healthy people across ages. The second PCR ran roughly 7 to 11 cycles with a sample-barcoded 5' primer and J-beta primers. TCRdb redid the calling of the 5' RACE reads with MiXCR, one entry per CDR3 protein. The data show about 780,000 distinct CDR3 sequences, about 47% seen once. The sample taken for sequencing was blood. The receptor source for this set is a man older than 75 in good health.

The chain employs TRBV9 and TRBJ1-1, with D maybe TRBD1 (6 bases). Trimming removed 8 bases from V and 0 bases from J, with 14 bases in between. Germline V gene data show CDR1 as SGDLS and CDR2 as YYNGEE. CDR3 length: 14 amino acids. The CDR3 DNA reads as TGTGCCAGTCAGGGGCCCATTTTGAACACTGAAGCTTTCTTT. Protein product: CASQGPILNTEAFF.

J is TRBJ2-1 and V is TRBV5-1; D remains unclear. Germline CDR1 is SGHRS and CDR2 is YFSETQ. The CDR3 runs 16 residues. The V and J ends lost 0 bases and 7 bases respectively, with 17 bases between them. Here the CDR3 reads CASSLDLLARGNEQFF. The CDR3 DNA reads as TGCGCCAGCAGCTTGGACCTACTTGCAAGAGGTAATGAGCAGTTCTTC.

As concerns this clonotype: At one end, the junction sequence differs from germline, possibly due to a read error. The chain uses TRBV20-1 and TRBJ2-7; D possibly corresponds to TRBD2 (5 bases). Germline-derived CDR1 and CDR2 are DFQATT and SNEGSKA (reference sequence). The CDR3 length is 11 residues. Here the CDR3 reads CSSGSGNEQYF. The DNA of the CDR3 is TGTAGTTCGGGGTCTGGGAACGAGCAGTACTTC.

This clonotype appeared a few times. V usage is TRBV12-3 or TRBV12-4 and J usage is TRBJ2-7, with 8 bases matching TRBD2. The V segment lost 4 bases and the J segment 3 bases; nucleotides outside the gene matches: 2. The CDR3 consists of 13 residues. The CDR3: CASSYTSGYEQYF. The DNA for the CDR3 is TGTGCCAGCAGTTACACTAGCGGCTACGAGCAGTACTTC.

J is TRBJ2-2 and V is TRBV24-1; 9 bases align to TRBD2. V gave up 7 bases and J gave up 5 bases; unmatched junction bases: 4. The CDR3 is 14 residues long. Germline CDR1 is KGHDR and CDR2 is SFDVKD. The CDR3 loop is CATRAGGGTGELFF. The CDR3 DNA follows: TGTGCCACCAGAGCGGGAGGTGGTACCGGGGAGCTGTTTTTT.

V and J are TRBV20-1 and TRBJ1-4; D remains unclear. V was shortened by 3 bases and J by 3 bases, with 14 bases between the two germline ends. This CDR3 region has 15 residues. Germline V gives CDR1 DFQATT, CDR2 SNEGSKA (reference sequence). The CDR3 loop is CSARGLLGANEKLFF. The CDR3 DNA reads as TGCAGTGCTAGGGGTCTTCTTGGGGCTAATGAAAAACTGTTTTTT.

The CDR3 spells CASSLVASGSAGELFF. CDR3 sequence (DNA): TGTGCCAGCAGCTTAGTGGCTAGCGGGAGTGCCGGGGAGCTGTTTTTT. The chain uses TRBV11-2 and TRBJ2-2; TRBD2 matches 10 bases. The ends lost 1 base at V and 6 bases at J; junction bases unmatched: 5. Germline loops: CDR1 SGHAT, CDR2 FQNNGV. The CDR3 covers 16 residues.

The sample holds many counts of this clonotype. The rearrangement joins TRBV27 to TRBJ1-5; D is uncertain. CDR1 and CDR2 (germline): MNHEY, SMNVEV (reference sequence). CDR3 size: 18 residues. The V gene lost 0 bases and the J gene lost 0 bases, with 15 bases spanning the gap. CDR3 sequence (DNA): TGTGCCAGCAGTTTATCCACAGTGTTTCTGTGTAGCAATCAGCCCCAGCATTTT. Protein: CASSLSTVFLCSNQPQHF.

The rearrangement links TRBV20-1 to TRBJ2-3; D gene ambiguous. Trimming removed 5 bases from V and 1 base from J, with 16 bases in between. CDR1 is DFQATT and CDR2 is SNEGSKA in the germline V gene (reference sequence). The CDR3 spans 15 residues. The CDR3 sequence: CSAGDWSLGTDTQYF. The DNA for the CDR3 is TGCAGTGCTGGCGATTGGAGTCTCGGCACAGATACGCAGTATTTT.

This clonotype occurred a few times. The chain joins TRBV7-2 to TRBJ1-4; TRBD1 matches 7 bases. Germline V gene data show CDR1 as SGHTA and CDR2 as FQGNSA. The CDR3 has 15 amino acids. The V and J ends lost 6 bases and 2 bases, in that order; junction bases with no gene match: 6. CDR3 region: CASSYEGGTNEKLFF. The CDR3, as DNA: TGTGCCAGCAGTTACGAAGGGGGCACTAATGAAAAACTGTTTTTT.

This clonotype was recorded only once. This chain links TRBV4-2 with TRBJ1-2; 7 bases are shared with TRBD1. Germline trimming cut 3 bases from V and 2 bases from J; bases unmatched to any gene: 6. Germline loops: CDR1 LGHNA, CDR2 YNFKEQ. There are 15 residues in the CDR3. Written as DNA, the CDR3 is TGTGCCAGCAGCCACAGGGACAGAGTAAACTATGGCTACACCTTC. Residues: CASSHRDRVNYGYTF.

J is TRBJ2-2 and V is TRBV5-1, with 9 bases fitting TRBD1. The junction had 5 bases not matched to a gene; V was cut back by 4 bases and J by 4 bases. The CDR3 spans 15 residues. CDR1 and CDR2 (germline): SGHRS, YFSETQ. This chain's CDR3 is CASSRIQGATGELFF. The CDR3 DNA follows: TGCGCCAGCAGCCGAATACAGGGGGCCACCGGGGAGCTGTTTTTT.

This chain joins TRBV4-1 and TRBJ2-1, with D perhaps matching TRBD2 (6 bases). CDR1 and CDR2 from the germline V gene are MGHRA and YSYEKL. This CDR3 spans 17 amino acids. Trimming shortened V by 5 bases and J by 0 bases, and 17 bases separated the two germline ends. CDR3 coding DNA: TGCGCCAGCAGCAGTTCCTGGCGGGGCAGCTCCTACAATGAGCAGTTCTTC. This translates into CASSSSWRGSSYNEQFF.

The chain has TRBV7-2 and TRBJ2-6; D unresolved. Between the trimmed V and J ends, which lost 2 bases and 0 bases, there was a span of 11 bases. Germline V gene sequence: CDR1 SGHTA, CDR2 FQGNSA. This CDR3 comprises 17 residues. In nucleotides, the CDR3 is TGTGCCAGCAGCTTATTTGGGCATAGCTCTGGGGCCAACGTCCTGACTTTC. This gives the protein CASSLFGHSSGANVLTF.

This clonotype was picked up many times. This chain joins TRBV20-1 and TRBJ2-5; D assignment may be TRBD1 or TRBD2 (6 bases each). V lost 2 bases, J lost 3 bases, and 7 bases lay in between. The germline V gene has CDR1 DFQATT and CDR2 SNEGSKA (reference sequence). The CDR3 spans 12 residues. The CDR3 loop reads CSARRGEETQYF. The CDR3 DNA sequence: TGCAGTGCTAGAAGGGGGGAAGAGACCCAGTACTTC.

The chain employs TRBV6-2 or TRBV6-3 and TRBJ2-3; D ambiguous. From germline, CDR1 is MNHEY and CDR2 SVGEGT. Trimming stripped 0 bases from V and 0 bases from J, with 7 bases between. The CDR3 has 15 residues. CDR3 DNA sequence: TGTGCCAGCAGTTACTCGAGGATAAGCACAGATACGCAGTATTTT. It encodes CASSYSRISTDTQYF.

The chain is built from TRBV3-1 and TRBJ1-2, with D perhaps matching TRBD1 (5 bases). V was cut by 4 bases and J by 8 bases, with 17 bases left in between. The germline CDR1 and CDR2 sequences are LGHDT and YNNKEL (reference sequence). This CDR3 has 14 amino acids. CDR3: CASSLPGRAGGYTF. DNA for the CDR3: TGTGCCAGCAGCCTCCCCGGTCGCGCAGGGGGCTACACCTTC.

This clonotype appeared a few times. CDR3 coding DNA: TGTGCCAGCAGCCCATCCGGGACTAGCGCAACAGAGCAGTACTTC. Its protein product is CASSPSGTSATEQYF. J is TRBJ2-7 and V is TRBV9, with 10 bases identical to TRBD2. The CDR3 is 15 residues long. V was clipped by 4 bases and J by 7 bases; unmatched bases: 11. CDR1 and CDR2 (germline): SGDLS, YYNGEE.

The V gene is TRBV24-1, the J gene TRBJ2-5; D unclear. CDR1 and CDR2 (germline): KGHDR, SFDVKD. With 2 bases removed from V and 0 bases from J, the gap between germline ends came to 12 bases. The CDR3 runs to 16 residues. The CDR3 DNA reads as TGTGCCACCAGTGATTCCGTAGTTGGGCACCAAGAGACCCAGTACTTC. Translated, it gives CATSDSVVGHQETQYF.

The chain is built from TRBV20-1 and TRBJ2-3, with 8 positions matching TRBD2. V shed 1 base, J shed 1 base, and the junction held 4 bases outside the gene matches. Germline CDR1 is DFQATT and CDR2 is SNEGSKA (reference sequence). CDR3 length equals 15 residues. The CDR3 protein is CSARALREGTDTQYF. The CDR3 nucleotides read TGCAGTGCTAGAGCTCTGCGGGAGGGCACAGATACGCAGTATTTT.

The genes are TRBV24-1 and TRBJ2-1, with 9 bases identical to TRBD2. The CDR3 is 16 amino acids. In germline, CDR1 is KGHDR, CDR2 SFDVKD. V trimming: 4 bases; J trimming: 5 bases; junction bases outside the gene matches: 8. Here the CDR3 reads CATSDLAGPHNNEQFF. CDR3 sequence (DNA): TGTGCCACCAGTGACCTAGCGGGACCGCACAACAATGAGCAGTTCTTC.

In its sample, this clonotype was seen many times. The chain is built from TRBV2 and TRBJ2-1, with 8 bases fitting TRBD2. The CDR3 runs 10 residues. Germline-derived CDR1 and CDR2 are SNHLY and FYNNEI. The CDR3 region is CASGANEQFF. DNA for the CDR3: TGTGCTAGCGGGGCTAATGAGCAGTTCTTC.

This clonotype was observed many times. The V and J genes are TRBV10-3 and TRBJ1-4, with 8 bases identical to TRBD1. CDR1 ENHRY and CDR2 SYGVKD come from the germline V gene. CDR3 length: 16 amino acids. After removal of 3 bases from V and 5 bases from J, the junction contained 8 bases not matched to a gene. The CDR3 nucleotides are TGTGCCATCAGTGACCCCGACAGGGGAGCGAATGAAAAACTGTTTTTT. The encoded protein is CAISDPDRGANEKLFF.

This clonotype turned up a few times. The chain employs TRBV4-1 and TRBJ2-5; no clear D gene. Looked up from germline, CDR1 is MGHRA and CDR2 is YSYEKL. Trimming cost V 1 base and J 4 bases, with 7 bases left between them. The CDR3 has 13 residues. CDR3 region: CASSQGVRETQYF. The CDR3 nucleotides are TGCGCCAGCAGCCAAGGGGTTAGAGAGACCCAGTACTTC.

This clonotype occurred a few times. The chain links TRBV7-2 to TRBJ2-3; 12 nucleotides agree with TRBD1. This CDR3 contains 15 residues. Germline V lookup: CDR1 SGHTA, CDR2 FQGNSA. V shed 5 bases and J 4 bases; nucleotides not matched to a gene: 4. CDR3 sequence reads: CASSTGQGAADTQYF. The CDR3 coding sequence is TGTGCCAGCAGCACGGGACAGGGGGCGGCAGATACGCAGTATTTT.